The 8 T cell receptor beta chains below come from one sample, sequenced in a study of blood T cell repertoires in COVID-19. Repertoires were generated with immunoSEQ multiplex PCR, while TCRdb's copy carries only in-frame clones and drops some. The sample has approximately 65,000 clones, under 80% seen once. Sequenced sample: PBMCs or T cells enriched from blood (not recorded which). The receptor source for this set is a woman aged 55-75 years who had been exposed to COVID-19.

This clone was seen only a few times. This chain links TRBV13 with TRBJ1-3; 7 nucleotides align to TRBD1. The CDR3 has 14 amino acids. Looked up from germline, CDR1 is PRHDT and CDR2 is FYEKMQ (reference sequence). With V trimmed by 1 base and J by 7 bases, 4 bases remained unmatched. The CDR3 loop reads CASSLVSRGNTIYF. The CDR3 nucleotides read TGTGCCAGCAGCTTAGTATCCAGGGGGAACACCATATATTTT.

This clone was picked up one time. The J gene is TRBJ2-3, the V gene TRBV2; unclear D gene. The CDR3 totals 14 residues. Germline V gives CDR1 SNHLY, CDR2 FYNNEI. With 8 bases removed from V and 0 bases from J, the gap between germline ends came to 12 bases. The CDR3: CASVNQASTDTQYF. The DNA for the CDR3 is TGTGCCAGCGTTAATCAGGCGAGCACAGATACGCAGTATTTT.

The rearrangement links TRBV30 to TRBJ1-1; tentative D call: TRBD1 (5 bases). The CDR3 loop spans 13 amino acids. V lost 1 base to trimming and J lost 0 bases, with 6 bases between them. Germline assignment: CDR1 GTSNPN and CDR2 SVGIG (reference sequence). CDR3 sequence (DNA): TGTGCCTGGAGTGAGGGGATGAACACTGAAGCTTTCTTT. This encodes CAWSEGMNTEAFF. The full variable domain, completed using reference TRBV30 and TRBJ1-1, is SQTIHQWPATLVQPVGSPLSLECTVEGTSNPNLYWYRQAAGRGLQLLFYSVGIGQISSEVPQNLSASRPQDRQFILSSKKLLLSDSGFYLCAWSEGMNTEAFFGQGTRLTVV.

This clone was detected only once. The rearrangement joins TRBV21-1 to TRBJ2-3; the listed D gene, TRBD1, was not tested against the DNA. TRBV21-1 is termed a pseudogene. This CDR3 comprises 17 residues. In DNA, the CDR3 is TGTGCCAGCAGCAAAGATACAGGTCCGAACCTCACAGATACGCAGTATTTT. This translates into CASSKDTGPNLTDTQYF.

This clone was found a few times. In nucleotides, the CDR3 is TGTGCCATCAGCCGGACAGGGACTAATGAAAAACTGTTTTTT. Its translation: CAISRTGTNEKLFF. This sequence joins TRBV10-3 and TRBJ1-4; 8 nucleotides line up with TRBD1. CDR3 length: 14 amino acids. V lost 6 bases to trimming and J lost 2 bases; unmatched junction nucleotides: 2. In germline, CDR1 is ENHRY, CDR2 SYGVKD.

This chain connects TRBV21-1 to TRBJ2-2; TRBD1 is taken as the D call from the table, unchecked against the DNA. TRBV21-1 is noted as a pseudogene. The CDR3 sequence is 15 residues long. CDR3 protein: CASVRQGRNTGELFF. CDR3 coding DNA: TGTGCCAGCGTTAGACAGGGTAGGAACACCGGGGAGCTGTTTTTT.

The CDR3 sequence is CASSLLDQPESSGYTF. The CDR3 DNA reads as TGTGCCAGCAGCCTACTAGATCAACCGGAAAGCAGTGGCTACACCTTC. The chain has TRBV7-8 and TRBJ1-2; D unresolved. V dropped 5 bases and J dropped 7 bases, with 23 bases sitting between them. This CDR3 is built from 16 residues. Germline V CDR1 and CDR2: SGHVS, FQNEAQ. Combining the CDR3 with reference TRBV7-8 and TRBJ1-2 gives the whole variable domain GAGVSQSPRYKVAKRGQDVALRCDPISGHVSLFWYQQALGQGPEFLTYFQNEAQLDKSGLPSDRFFAERPEGSVSTLKIQRTQQEDSAVYLCASSLLDQPESSGYTFGSGTRLTVV.

In the case of this clone: Other DNA sequences from this sample encode an identical CDR3 as well. The chain combines TRBV5-1 with TRBJ2-3, with 7 positions matching TRBD2. This CDR3 spans 15 amino acids. Trimming cost V 0 bases and J 1 base; bases outside gene matches: 2. Germline CDR1 reads SGHRS; CDR2 reads YFSETQ. Here the CDR3 reads CASSLDGRGTDTQYF. CDR3 sequence (DNA): TGCGCCAGCAGCTTGGATGGGAGGGGCACAGATACGCAGTATTTT.